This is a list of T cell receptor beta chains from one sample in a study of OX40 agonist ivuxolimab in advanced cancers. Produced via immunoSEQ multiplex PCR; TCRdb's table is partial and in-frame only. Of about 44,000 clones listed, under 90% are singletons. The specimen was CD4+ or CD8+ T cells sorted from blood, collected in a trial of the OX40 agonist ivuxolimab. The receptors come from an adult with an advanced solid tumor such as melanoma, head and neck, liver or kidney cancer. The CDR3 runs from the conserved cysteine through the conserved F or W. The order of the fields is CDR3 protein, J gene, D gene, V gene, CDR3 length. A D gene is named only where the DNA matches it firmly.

CASRGLREAFF TRBJ1-1 NA TRBV6-1 11
CASSYTGGGTDTQYF TRBJ2-3 NA TRBV5-1 15
CASSSGTGRREQYF TRBJ2-7 TRBD1 TRBV6-1 14
CASSSTGPERRGYTF TRBJ1-2 NA TRBV28 15
CASSERHPTDTQYF TRBJ2-3 NA TRBV6-1 14
CASSHRGGDTEAFF TRBJ1-1 NA TRBV4-1 14
CASSPGTGTTGELFF TRBJ2-2 NA TRBV9 15
CATWDLRDTGELFF TRBJ2-2 NA TRBV28 14
CASSPGQAKGNTIYF TRBJ1-3 TRBD1 TRBV5-1 15
CASSPSGEETQYF TRBJ2-5 TRBD2 TRBV7-2 13
CASSPFPSSYEQYF TRBJ2-7 NA TRBV18 14
CAWSVGRARNQPQHF TRBJ1-5 NA TRBV30 15
CASSLQASGVNEQFF TRBJ2-1 TRBD2 TRBV5-1 15